This section outlines one T cell receptor beta chain sequence together with its context. It has no known antigen specificity. It has no much larger one-base neighbor in the sample; base qualities were not kept. The data belong to a study of blood T cell repertoires in COVID-19 (dated by TCRdb to about 2020). Looking at the study overall: Samples from collaborators originated in the United States, Italy and Spain and spanned both the acute and convalescent phases of COVID-19. The repertoires were released in a freely available public database meant as a resource for research on the immune response to SARS-CoV-2. The dataset comprised deeply sampled blood TCRbeta repertoires from subjects exposed to, actively infected with, or recovered from COVID-19. The samples were drawn from the first 160 participants of the ongoing ImmuneRACE study and from 1,254 subjects provided by 6 global collaborators. Sample metadata almost always included a de-identified subject ID, COVID-19 status, age in years and sex. The prospective study material was composed of cDNA or gDNA derived from T cells, B-cell-depleted T cells, or PBMCs. Where available, HLA class I and class II types were obtained from metadata supplied by the sample provider rather than from assay-based typing. The investigation overall reported the following: The quantity of clinical and demographic metadata differed by source and by participant and was supplied without curation.

TCRbeta CDR3 regions were amplified from genomic DNA using the immunoSEQ Assay, a bias-controlled multiplex PCR. As for how the authors treated the data: The number of nucleated cells in each sample was estimated from the amplification of reference gene primers within the assay. Sequence reads were collapsed and filtered to measure the absolute abundance of every unique TCRbeta CDR3 rearrangement. For each sample, productive Simpson clonality was calculated as the square root of Simpson's diversity index across productive rearrangements. This is the immuneACCESS table as TCRdb keeps it, with only in-frame sequences that have V and J called. A part of the clones is gone; compared with another copy, unresolved V genes explain less than half, and the rest is unexplained. Clonal size and the V and J genes are those of that table, whereas D and trimming came from the DNA. For this sample the table gives fewer than 250,000 clones, of which 80% to 90% were detected only once. Together, the top ten hold about 7.4% of the sample.

V is shortened by 4 bases, J by 3 bases, and the region joining them spans 10 bases. CDR3 length: 13 amino acids, cysteine to phenylalanine. CDR3 DNA is the only sequence kept; it has 39 bases, read in frame from the first base. CDR1 SGHTA and CDR2 FQGNSA were looked up in the germline V gene. Whole blood was collected in K2EDTA tubes by collaborating institutions according to the institutions' own protocols. For TCRbeta analysis, collaborator samples were shipped as frozen whole blood, as isolated PBMCs, or as DNA extracted from either sample type. This TCR was recovered from a woman in her forties or fifties with acute or convalescent COVID-19. Sequencing used peripheral blood. Here the chain combines TRBV7-2 and TRBJ2-7; TRBD1 is a weak D gene call, 6 bases matching. The CDR3 loop reads CASSWDTFYEQYF. The DNA sequence follows: TGTGCCAGCAGCTGGGACACGTTCTACGAGCAGTACTTC.